Below, one T cell receptor (beta chain) is given with its context. Its antigen is not known. The data are from a study of vaccination and CD4 T cells after COVID-19. The Oncomine TCR Beta short-read assay was applied to DNA of cultured CD4+ T cells. Genomic DNA was extracted from cultured CD4+ T cells. TCRdb itself ran the PCR reads through MiXCR, one entry per CDR3 protein. The sample has about 22,000 distinct CDR3 sequences; 30% to 35% are singletons. The CDR3 contains 17 residues. V trimming: 5 bases; J trimming: 3 bases; junction bases outside the gene matches: 11. Germline CDR1 DFQATT, CDR2 SNEGSKA (reference sequence). Indicated time point: late sampling 161 to 241 days after vaccination in three convalescent patients. Treatment given: roughly 10-day PBMC culture with coronavirus spike peptide pools or control peptides (ViraFEST assay). ViraFEST relied on peptide pools to expand antigen-specific T cells; the TCRs were sequenced afterward.

The receptor was isolated from a human donor who had recovered from COVID-19. This specimen consisted of CD4+ T cells from blood, cultured in vitro, obtained about 7 months after SARS-CoV-2 vaccination. This chain links TRBV20-1 with TRBJ2-6; 9 bases are a match to TRBD1. The CDR3 nucleotides are TGCAGTGCTTTAGCCCCCGGGACAGGGTTTGGGGCCAACGTCCTGACTTTC. This translates into CSALAPGTGFGANVLTF.